This is a list of T cell receptor beta chains from one sample in a study of regulatory T cells in long-lasting Graves disease. TCRdb redid the calling of the multiplex PCR reads with MiXCR, one entry per CDR3 protein. The sample yields under 700,000 distinct CDR3 sequences, roughly a sixth seen once. Another study also made use of these data, one on T cells in Graves' hyperthyroidism and ophthalmopathy.

Material: peripheral blood mononuclear cells (PBMCs), obtained at new diagnosis, from a patient treated with antithyroid drugs. All receptors come from a woman aged 35 to 59 with Graves disease. Each CDR3 is given with its conserved first and last residue. The D gene is left open where the match is weak. Clone size is stated in some rows and not others, as once, few, many or a class when expanded.

v_call: TRBV11-3
j_call: TRBJ2-1
clone_size: NA
d_call: NA
cdr3_nt: TGTGCCAGCAGCTTAGGGTTGACTTTTAGGGACAATGAGCAGTTCTTC
cdr3_aa: CASSLGLTFRDNEQFF

v_call: TRBV11-3
j_call: TRBJ1-5
clone_size: many
d_call: NA
cdr3_nt: TGTGCCAGCAGCCTTACCGAACCCGAGACCAATAGCAATCAGCCCCAGCATTTT
cdr3_aa: CASSLTEPETNSNQPQHF

v_call: TRBV12-3/TRBV12-4
j_call: TRBJ2-7
clone_size: many
d_call: NA
cdr3_nt: TGTGCCAGCAGTTTCAGGGTCCACGAGCAGTACTTC
cdr3_aa: CASSFRVHEQYF

v_call: TRBV18
j_call: TRBJ1-5
clone_size: few
d_call: NA
cdr3_nt: TGTGCCAGCTCACCGATCCACGACGTCAATCAGCCCCAGCATTTT
cdr3_aa: CASSPIHDVNQPQHF

v_call: TRBV2
j_call: TRBJ2-5
clone_size: many
d_call: TRBD2
cdr3_nt: TGTGCCAGCAGGCTTTGGACTAGCGGGGGAGAGACCCAGTACTTC
cdr3_aa: CASRLWTSGGETQYF

v_call: TRBV12-3/TRBV12-4
j_call: TRBJ2-2
clone_size: few
d_call: NA
cdr3_nt: TGTGCCAGCAATGTGCTAGGGGGGACCGGGGAGCTGTTTTTT
cdr3_aa: CASNVLGGTGELFF

v_call: TRBV4-1
j_call: TRBJ1-1
clone_size: NA
d_call: NA
cdr3_nt: TGCGCCAGCAGCCAAGATTCTTCGGGGAGACTGGGCACTGAAGCTTTCTTT
cdr3_aa: CASSQDSSGRLGTEAFF

v_call: TRBV7-3
j_call: TRBJ1-4
clone_size: few
d_call: TRBD1
cdr3_nt: TGTGCGACAGGGGGAAAACTGTTTTTT
cdr3_aa: CATGGKLFF

v_call: TRBV3-1
j_call: TRBJ1-1
clone_size: many
d_call: NA
cdr3_nt: TGTGCCAGCAGCCAAGGGACCTGGGACACTGAAGCTTTCTTT
cdr3_aa: CASSQGTWDTEAFF

v_call: TRBV6-4
j_call: TRBJ1-1
clone_size: NA
d_call: NA
cdr3_nt: TGTGCCAGCAGTTACATCGCCGGGGACACTGAAGCTTTCTTT
cdr3_aa: CASSYIAGDTEAFF

v_call: TRBV18
j_call: TRBJ1-1
clone_size: NA
d_call: TRBD1
cdr3_nt: TGTGCCAGCTCACCAGGGACAGGGGGGACGGGCGCTGAAGCTTTCTTT
cdr3_aa: CASSPGTGGTGAEAFF

v_call: TRBV5-8
j_call: TRBJ2-5
clone_size: many
d_call: NA
cdr3_nt: TGTGCCAGCAGCTTGTATCAGGGATATGAGACCCAGTACTTC
cdr3_aa: CASSLYQGYETQYF

v_call: TRBV12-3/TRBV12-4
j_call: TRBJ2-3
clone_size: many
d_call: TRBD2
cdr3_nt: TGTGCCAGCAGGAAAGCGGGGGGGCCGGATACGCAGTATTTT
cdr3_aa: CASRKAGGPDTQYF

v_call: TRBV6-1
j_call: TRBJ2-2
clone_size: NA
d_call: NA
cdr3_nt: TGTGCCAGCAGCCGGGGGAATGTGAACACCGGGGAGCTGTTTTTT
cdr3_aa: CASSRGNVNTGELFF

v_call: TRBV6-1
j_call: TRBJ1-1
clone_size: many
d_call: TRBD1
cdr3_nt: TGTGCCAGCAGTGACCAATACAGGGGGCAGAACACTGAAGCTTTCTTT
cdr3_aa: CASSDQYRGQNTEAFF

v_call: TRBV10-3
j_call: TRBJ1-2
clone_size: NA
d_call: NA
cdr3_nt: TGTGCCATCAGTGAAGACCCAATTTATGGCTACACCTTC
cdr3_aa: CAISEDPIYGYTF

v_call: TRBV3-1
j_call: TRBJ2-7
clone_size: NA
d_call: NA
cdr3_nt: TGTGCCAGCAGCCAAGAAAGATTGCGCCCACCCTACGAGCAGTACTTC
cdr3_aa: CASSQERLRPPYEQYF

v_call: TRBV15
j_call: TRBJ2-3
clone_size: many
d_call: NA
cdr3_nt: TGTGCCACCAGCAGAGACTCAGATACGCAGTATTTT
cdr3_aa: CATSRDSDTQYF

v_call: TRBV6-2/TRBV6-3
j_call: TRBJ2-7
clone_size: NA
d_call: TRBD1
cdr3_nt: TGTGCCAGCAGTGAAGAGAGGGGGGACAGGAGTTATTCCTACGAGCAGTACTTC
cdr3_aa: CASSEERGDRSYSYEQYF

v_call: TRBV5-4
j_call: TRBJ1-2
clone_size: many
d_call: NA
cdr3_nt: TGTGCCAGCAGCCCCCGGGGGGCGGATGTCTATGGCTACACCTTC
cdr3_aa: CASSPRGADVYGYTF

v_call: TRBV28
j_call: TRBJ1-2
clone_size: many
d_call: NA
cdr3_nt: TGTGCCAGCAGTTTGGGGCTGGGCACAGGTAACTATGGCTACACCTTC
cdr3_aa: CASSLGLGTGNYGYTF

v_call: TRBV6-1
j_call: TRBJ2-5
clone_size: many
d_call: NA
cdr3_nt: TGTGCCAGCAGGGACAGGTTGGGGGGAAAGACCCAGTACTTC
cdr3_aa: CASRDRLGGKTQYF

v_call: TRBV6-1
j_call: TRBJ2-7
clone_size: many
d_call: NA
cdr3_nt: TGTGCCAGCAACAGGGAAGGCGAGCAGTACTTC
cdr3_aa: CASNREGEQYF

v_call: TRBV18
j_call: TRBJ2-7
clone_size: NA
d_call: TRBD1
cdr3_nt: TGTGCCAGCTCACGGACAGGGCTCTACGAGCAGTACTTC
cdr3_aa: CASSRTGLYEQYF

v_call: TRBV19
j_call: TRBJ2-7
clone_size: NA
d_call: TRBD1
cdr3_nt: TGTGCCAGTAGTATAGGACAGGGGGCTTACGAGCAGTACTTC
cdr3_aa: CASSIGQGAYEQYF

v_call: TRBV6-5
j_call: TRBJ2-3
clone_size: few
d_call: NA
cdr3_nt: TGTGCCAGCAGTTACTCCCATCACCGCACAGATACGCAGTATTTT
cdr3_aa: CASSYSHHRTDTQYF

v_call: TRBV6-5
j_call: TRBJ2-5
clone_size: NA
d_call: NA
cdr3_nt: TGTGCCAGCAGTTATCGTGACAAAGAGACCCAGTACTTC
cdr3_aa: CASSYRDKETQYF

v_call: TRBV5-1
j_call: TRBJ2-1
clone_size: many
d_call: TRBD2
cdr3_nt: TGCGCCAGCAGTTACGGGGGGATAGGTTACAATGAGCAGTTCTTC
cdr3_aa: CASSYGGIGYNEQFF

v_call: TRBV29-1
j_call: TRBJ1-1
clone_size: few
d_call: NA
cdr3_nt: TGCAGCGTTTCAAACACTGAAGCTTTCTTT
cdr3_aa: CSVSNTEAFF

v_call: TRBV6-2/TRBV6-3
j_call: TRBJ1-2
clone_size: NA
d_call: NA
cdr3_nt: TGTGCCAGCAGTGAATACCCAGGCGGACCCAGCTATGGCTACACCTTC
cdr3_aa: CASSEYPGGPSYGYTF

v_call: TRBV11-2
j_call: TRBJ2-3
clone_size: many
d_call: NA
cdr3_nt: TGTGCCAGCCGTCGACCCCTCACAGATACGCAGTATTTT
cdr3_aa: CASRRPLTDTQYF

v_call: TRBV6-1
j_call: TRBJ1-2
clone_size: NA
d_call: NA
cdr3_nt: TGTGCCAGCAGCCTAGAGGGGGGGGACCTCTATGGCTACACCTTC
cdr3_aa: CASSLEGGDLYGYTF

v_call: TRBV6-5
j_call: TRBJ1-2
clone_size: NA
d_call: NA
cdr3_nt: TGTGCCAGCAGTTACTCGGACAGATCCGGCTACACCTTC
cdr3_aa: CASSYSDRSGYTF

v_call: TRBV14
j_call: TRBJ2-7
clone_size: few
d_call: NA
cdr3_nt: TGTGCCAGCAGCCAAGATCGAGGGTTCAGGGGGGCTGGGGAGCAGTACTTC
cdr3_aa: CASSQDRGFRGAGEQYF

v_call: TRBV20-1
j_call: TRBJ2-5
clone_size: many
d_call: TRBD2
cdr3_nt: TGCAGTGCTAGAGATCTAGCGGGGACAGAGACCCAGTACTTC
cdr3_aa: CSARDLAGTETQYF

v_call: TRBV15
j_call: TRBJ2-7
clone_size: NA
d_call: TRBD1
cdr3_nt: TGTGCCACCAGCAGAACCGGGACAGGAGGGGGAATCGAGCAGTACTTC
cdr3_aa: CATSRTGTGGGIEQYF

v_call: TRBV2
j_call: TRBJ2-7
clone_size: NA
d_call: TRBD1
cdr3_nt: TGTGCCAGCAGGAAGACAGGGACCCTCTACGAGCAGTACTTC
cdr3_aa: CASRKTGTLYEQYF

v_call: TRBV27
j_call: TRBJ2-1
clone_size: many
d_call: NA
cdr3_nt: TGTGCCAGCAGTACTCGGACAGCTAACAATGAGCAGTTCTTC
cdr3_aa: CASSTRTANNEQFF

v_call: TRBV18
j_call: TRBJ2-7
clone_size: few
d_call: NA
cdr3_nt: TGTGCCAGCTCAAGGCGGCAGAACTCCTACGAGCAGTACTTC
cdr3_aa: CASSRRQNSYEQYF

v_call: TRBV3-1
j_call: TRBJ2-4
clone_size: many
d_call: NA
cdr3_nt: TGTGCCAGCAGCGAAAGCACGGCAGGGGCGTACATTCAGTACTTC
cdr3_aa: CASSESTAGAYIQYF

v_call: TRBV6-5
j_call: TRBJ2-7
clone_size: many
d_call: TRBD2
cdr3_nt: TGTGCCAGCAGTTGGACTAGCGACTACCTATCCTACGAGCAGTACTTC
cdr3_aa: CASSWTSDYLSYEQYF

v_call: TRBV11-2
j_call: TRBJ2-7
clone_size: many
d_call: TRBD1
cdr3_nt: TGTGCCAGCAGAGGACAGGGGGGGAGGGAGCAGTACTTC
cdr3_aa: CASRGQGGREQYF

v_call: TRBV20-1
j_call: TRBJ1-2
clone_size: NA
d_call: TRBD1
cdr3_nt: TGCAGTGCTAGACACTCCGGGACAGAGAATAACTATGGCTACACCTTC
cdr3_aa: CSARHSGTENNYGYTF

v_call: TRBV20-1
j_call: TRBJ2-1
clone_size: many
d_call: NA
cdr3_nt: TGCAGTGCTAGAGGTTCAGGGAACCTGACACCTGAGCAGTTCTTC
cdr3_aa: CSARGSGNLTPEQFF

v_call: TRBV6-5
j_call: TRBJ2-4
clone_size: many
d_call: NA
cdr3_nt: TGTGCCAGCAGTTACGGAGGAGGGGGGCAAAACATTCAGTACTTC
cdr3_aa: CASSYGGGGQNIQYF

v_call: TRBV12-3/TRBV12-4
j_call: TRBJ2-3
clone_size: many
d_call: TRBD1
cdr3_nt: TGTGCCAGCAGTTTAGGGGACAGAGGAGATACGCAGTATTTT
cdr3_aa: CASSLGDRGDTQYF

v_call: TRBV6-1
j_call: TRBJ1-6
clone_size: many
d_call: NA
cdr3_nt: TGTGCCAGCAGGTTTAGTCAAGACTCCTATAATTCACCCCTCCACTTT
cdr3_aa: CASRFSQDSYNSPLHF

v_call: TRBV4-1
j_call: TRBJ2-5
clone_size: many
d_call: TRBD1
cdr3_nt: TGCGCCACCAGACAGGGGATCAAGGAGACCCAGTACTTC
cdr3_aa: CATRQGIKETQYF

v_call: TRBV4-1
j_call: TRBJ1-2
clone_size: many
d_call: NA
cdr3_nt: TGCGCCAGCAGCCAAGAAGGGACCAGACATGGCTACACCTTC
cdr3_aa: CASSQEGTRHGYTF

v_call: TRBV18
j_call: TRBJ1-4
clone_size: few
d_call: NA
cdr3_nt: TGTGCCAGCTCACCAGGAGGGGCCACCGCCCGTGAAAAACTGTTTTTT
cdr3_aa: CASSPGGATAREKLFF

v_call: TRBV7-6
j_call: TRBJ2-3
clone_size: many
d_call: NA
cdr3_nt: TGTGCCAGCAGCTCCTTCCCAAGGGCAGATACGCAGTATTTT
cdr3_aa: CASSSFPRADTQYF

v_call: TRBV6-1
j_call: TRBJ1-6
clone_size: many
d_call: NA
cdr3_nt: TGTGCCAGCAGTGGGCAGGGTTACTCACCCCTCCACTTT
cdr3_aa: CASSGQGYSPLHF

v_call: TRBV6-1
j_call: TRBJ2-7
clone_size: few
d_call: NA
cdr3_nt: TGTGCCAGCAGTATGGGACCGAACTCCTACGAGCAGTACTTC
cdr3_aa: CASSMGPNSYEQYF

v_call: TRBV5-1
j_call: TRBJ2-5
clone_size: NA
d_call: TRBD2
cdr3_nt: TGCGCCAGCAGAAAACTTGGACTAGCGGGGCAAGAGACCCAGTACTTC
cdr3_aa: CASRKLGLAGQETQYF

v_call: TRBV12-3/TRBV12-4
j_call: TRBJ2-5
clone_size: NA
d_call: NA
cdr3_nt: TGTGCCAGCAGTTTCAAGACAGGAGTCGAGACCCAGTACTTC
cdr3_aa: CASSFKTGVETQYF